This T cell receptor beta chain was identified during a study of T cells in Graves' hyperthyroidism and ophthalmopathy. This clonotype was detected ten times or more. What it recognizes is unknown. Study-wide points: Most clonotypes expanded in the thyroid (above 0.001) were also present in blood.

The CDR3 is 14 residues long. Germline V gene data show CDR1 as SGHAT and CDR2 as FQNNGV. Trimming left V 5 bases short and J 0 bases short, with 8 bases between. Authors of the study amplified TCR beta CDR3 regions from RNA transcripts. TCR CDR3 regions were first amplified by RT-PCR with HTBI primers. TCRdb ran MiXCR on the multiplex PCR reads and lists one entry per CDR3 protein. Here the sample spans 250,000 to 300,000 distinct CDR3 sequences, roughly 13% being singletons. This chain links TRBV11-2 with TRBJ1-3, with D maybe TRBD1 (5 bases). The receptor's source is a woman between 40 and 50 years old with Graves' hyperthyroidism. What was sequenced was blood. The CDR3 bases are TGTGCCAGCAGCCGGGGGTTCTCTGGAAACACCATATATTTT. Protein: CASSRGFSGNTIYF.